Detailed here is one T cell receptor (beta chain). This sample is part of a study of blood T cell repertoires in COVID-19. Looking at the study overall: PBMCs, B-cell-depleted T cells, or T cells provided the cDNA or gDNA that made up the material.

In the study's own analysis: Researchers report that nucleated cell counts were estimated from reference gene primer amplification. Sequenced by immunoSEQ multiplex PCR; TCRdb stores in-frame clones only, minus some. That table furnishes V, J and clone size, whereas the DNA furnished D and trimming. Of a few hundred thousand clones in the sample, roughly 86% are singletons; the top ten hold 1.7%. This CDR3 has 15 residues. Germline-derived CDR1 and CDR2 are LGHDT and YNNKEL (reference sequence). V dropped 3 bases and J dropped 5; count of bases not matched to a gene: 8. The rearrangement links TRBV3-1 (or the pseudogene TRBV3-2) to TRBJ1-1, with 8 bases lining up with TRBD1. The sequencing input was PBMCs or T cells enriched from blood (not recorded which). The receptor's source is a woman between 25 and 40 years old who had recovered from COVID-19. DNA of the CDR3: TGTGCCAGCAGCCAGGACCCAGGGGGCCGGACTGAAGCTTTCTTT. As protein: CASSQDPGGRTEAFF.